The 14 T cell receptor beta chains below all came from one sample that was sequenced in a study of shared clonotypes between healthy human individuals. Naive CD8 cells lacked CD45RO, underwent positive selection for CCR7 and left out terminally differentiated effector memory CD45RA+ cells. Using immunoSEQ multiplex PCR, the repertoire was profiled, and TCRdb retains in-frame clones only, with some absent. The sample shows roughly 850,000 clones, approximately 96% of them seen only once. The sequencing sample was made of naive CD8+ T cells sorted from blood. These TCRs come from a man aged 25-40 years in good health.

This clone showed up just once. V is TRBV18 and J is TRBJ2-1; 9 bases are shared with TRBD2. Germline V gene data show CDR1 as KGHSH and CDR2 as LQKENI. This CDR3 is 16 amino acids long. The trim removed 3 bases at V and 4 bases at J, leaving 7 bases unmatched. The CDR3 sequence is CASSPRRREGYNEQFF. CDR3 in DNA: TGTGCCAGCTCACCCCGTAGGCGGGAGGGATACAATGAGCAGTTCTTC. The full variable domain, rest sourced from reference TRBV18 and TRBJ2-1, is NAGVMQNPRHLVRRRGQEARLRCSPMKGHSHVYWYRQLPEEGLKFMVYLQKENIIDESGMPKERFSAEFPKEGPSILRIQQVVRGDSAAYFCASSPRRREGYNEQFFGPGTRLTVL.

The chain joins TRBV7-9 to TRBJ2-2, with a tentative D call TRBD2 (6 bases). CDR1 and CDR2 from the germline V gene are SEHNR and FQNEAQ (reference sequence). There are 16 residues in the CDR3. V lost 4 bases, J lost 0 bases, and 12 bases lay in between. The CDR3 nucleotides read TGTGCCAGCAGCTCCCAGACGGGAGCGAACACCGGGGAGCTGTTTTTT. It translates to CASSSQTGANTGELFF.

This clone is a singleton in its sample. The CDR3 region has the DNA TGCGCCAGCAGCCAAGGCGGAGGCGGGAGATCAGATACGCAGTATTTT. Protein product: CASSQGGGGRSDTQYF. This chain links TRBV4-1 with TRBJ2-3; TRBD2 aligns across 7 bases. J gave up 4 bases and V 1 base, and 8 bases lay outside the gene matches. Germline loops: CDR1 MGHRA, CDR2 YSYEKL. CDR3 length: 16 residues.

This clone is a singleton in its sample. The genes are TRBV4-1 and TRBJ2-5, with D unresolved. This CDR3 contains 15 residues. Looked up from germline, CDR1 is MGHRA and CDR2 is YSYEKL. Trimming left V 4 bases short and J 1 base short, with 13 bases between. The CDR3: CASSLAFGSQETQYF. In DNA, the CDR3 is TGCGCCAGCAGCCTGGCGTTCGGCAGCCAAGAGACCCAGTACTTC.

The chain joins TRBV5-6 to TRBJ2-7; tentative D call: TRBD1 (6 bases). The CDR3 consists of 14 residues. V was cut by 2 bases and J by 2 bases, with 11 bases left in between. The germline V gene has CDR1 SGHDT and CDR2 YYEEEE. The CDR3 sequence: CASSFRDTTYEQYF. The CDR3, as DNA: TGTGCCAGCAGCTTTCGGGACACCACCTACGAGCAGTACTTC.

The CDR3 loop reads CAITAGLAGGPKGGSTGELFF. CDR3 nucleotides: TGTGCCATCACGGCGGGATTAGCGGGAGGGCCGAAAGGTGGTTCCACCGGGGAGCTGTTTTTT. This chain uses TRBV10-3 with TRBJ2-2; 11 bases align to TRBD2. CDR1 ENHRY and CDR2 SYGVKD come from the germline V gene. This CDR3 is built from 21 residues. With V trimmed by 7 bases and J by 4 bases, 23 bases remained unmatched.

This clone was seen just once. In the same sample, other DNA sequences code for this CDR3. The V gene is TRBV28, the J gene TRBJ2-1; D gene unclear. The CDR3 sequence is 12 residues long. Deletions cut 4 bases from V and 0 bases from J, with 1 base between. Looked up from germline, CDR1 is MDHEN and CDR2 is SYDVKM. The CDR3 bases are TGTGCCAGCAGTTACTCCTACAATGAGCAGTTCTTC. This gives the protein CASSYSYNEQFF.

The chain combines TRBV4-1 with TRBJ2-1, with 9 positions matching TRBD1. The V gene's germline CDR1 is MGHRA and CDR2 YSYEKL. The CDR3 covers 16 residues. V trimming: 4 bases; J trimming: 2 bases; junction bases outside the gene matches: 6. CDR3 DNA sequence: TGCGCCAGCAGCCCAGGACAGGGGCCAACCTACAATGAGCAGTTCTTC. Its protein product is CASSPGQGPTYNEQFF.

This chain links TRBV27 with TRBJ2-6, with D perhaps TRBD1 (6 bases). Germline assignment: CDR1 MNHEY and CDR2 SMNVEV (reference sequence). Between the trimmed V and J ends, which lost 2 bases and 2 bases, there was a span of 16 bases. This CDR3 comprises 18 residues. CDR3 protein: CASSLIPGDGAGANVLTF. The CDR3 bases are TGTGCCAGCAGTTTAATTCCAGGGGATGGTGCTGGGGCCAACGTCCTGACTTTC.

This chain uses TRBV7-9 with TRBJ2-7, with D perhaps matching TRBD2 (6 bases). The CDR3 loop spans 19 amino acids. Germline V gives CDR1 SEHNR, CDR2 FQNEAQ (reference sequence). Trimming cost V 5 bases and J 3 bases, with 29 bases left between them. CDR3 bases: TGTGCCAGCAGCCGGATTAGGAAAAGCGAGACGGGGGAAGGCTACGAGCAGTACTTC. Translated: CASSRIRKSETGEGYEQYF.

This chain uses TRBV7-9 with TRBJ2-5; TRBD1 matches 8 bases. V gave up 3 bases and J gave up 4 bases; unmatched junction bases: 4. Germline-derived CDR1 and CDR2 are SEHNR and FQNEAQ (reference sequence). The CDR3 consists of 14 residues. The CDR3 region has the DNA TGTGCCAGCAGCTTTTCCGACAGGGGAGAGACCCAGTACTTC. Its translation is CASSFSDRGETQYF. The complete variable domain, with remaining parts taken from reference TRBV7-9 and TRBJ2-5, reads DTGVSQNPRHKITKRGQNVTFRCDPISEHNRLYWYRQTLGQGPEFLTYFQNEAQLEKSRLLSDRFSAERPKGSFSTLEIQRTEQGDSAMYLCASSFSDRGETQYFGPGTRLLVL.

V usage is TRBV2 and J usage is TRBJ2-5; D gene uncertain. CDR3 length: 16 residues. CDR1 is SNHLY, CDR2 FYNNEI, per germline. The V gene lost 6 bases and the J gene lost 0 bases, with 17 bases spanning the gap. The CDR3 coding sequence is TGTGCCAGCAGGAAGGGTCCAACGATGAACCAAGAGACCCAGTACTTC. As protein: CASRKGPTMNQETQYF.

The J gene is TRBJ2-5, the V gene TRBV7-7; D unclear. CDR1 and CDR2 from the germline V gene are SSHAT and FNYEAQ (reference sequence). V was trimmed by 5 bases and J by 9 bases, leaving 16 bases between them. This CDR3 is built from 13 residues. The CDR3 region has the DNA TGTGCCAGCAGCCCGGGTCGGATTGCGGCCCAGTACTTC. Translating gives CASSPGRIAAQYF. The variable domain in full, with the rest retrieved from reference TRBV7-7 and TRBJ2-5, is GAGVSQSPRYKVTKRGQDVTLRCDPISSHATLYWYQQALGQGPEFLTYFNYEAQPDKSGLPSDRFSAERPEGSISTLTIQRTEQRDSAMYRCASSPGRIAAQYFGPGTRLLVL.

The rearrangement uses TRBV6-5 and TRBJ2-7, with 9 nucleotides matching TRBD1. Germline V CDR1 and CDR2: MNHEY, SVGAGI. J was trimmed by 2 bases and V by 6 bases; bases with no gene match: 8. The CDR3 loop spans 15 amino acids. CDR3 DNA sequence: TGTGCCAGCAGGGACGCCGGGACAGGGACCTACGAGCAGTACTTC. Amino acids: CASRDAGTGTYEQYF.